This TCR beta chain came from a study of human T cells and chemical hapten exposure. Study-level background: Per-sample TCR yield variability stemmed mainly from small pooled library volume differences.

CDR3 length: 14 amino acids. CDR1 GTSNPN and CDR2 SVGIG come from the germline V gene (reference sequence). Trimming left V 0 bases short and J 1 base short, with 8 bases between. TCRdb reprocessed the RACE reads via MiXCR and lists one record per CDR3 protein. The table shows about 140,000 distinct CDR3 sequences, with about an eighth occurring only once. Time point in this sample: patch test 2, 6 weeks after DPC sensitization. Treatment defined: therapeutic diphenylcyclopropenone sensitization with weekly scalp DPC. V is TRBV30 and J is TRBJ2-3; D remains unclear. Here the sequenced sample was whole blood, taken in connection with sensitization to the hapten diphenylcyclopropenone (DPC). The origin of this receptor is a woman in her fifties or sixties with alopecia areata. Some clones in this sample may be carry-over from other donors' samples. CDR3 sequence reads: CAWSVVLGTDTQYF. CDR3 nucleotides: TGTGCCTGGAGTGTGGTTTTGGGCACAGATACGCAGTATTTT.